These 25 T cell receptor beta chains share one sample of origin, sequenced in a study of T cells after yellow fever vaccination. TCRdb fed the 5' RACE reads into MiXCR, producing one record per CDR3 protein. The table has 300,000 to 350,000 distinct CDR3 sequences, 8% to 9.5% seen once. The sequences come from PBMCs, collected roughly 45 days after the first yellow fever vaccination. The source of these receptors is a man aged 18 to 29 who received the YFV17D yellow fever vaccine.

The chain uses TRBV11-2 and TRBJ2-3; 7 nucleotides align to TRBD2. The CDR3 is 20 amino acids. Germline CDR1 is SGHAT and CDR2 is FQNNGV. The ends lost 3 bases at V and 0 bases at J; junction bases unmatched: 18. The chain's CDR3 is CASSFPPVLAGDLSTDTQYF. Here the CDR3 DNA reads TGTGCCAGCAGCTTTCCGCCGGTCCTCGCGGGGGACCTAAGCACAGATACGCAGTATTTT.

This clonotype was counted a few times. The genes are TRBV18 and TRBJ2-7, with unresolved D. The V end was cut by 5 bases, the J end by 1 base, with 9 bases between. Germline CDR1 is KGHSH and CDR2 is LQKENI. The CDR3 contains 13 residues. For the CDR3, the DNA is TGTGCCAGCTCAGATGGCCCGTCCTACGAGCAGTACTTC. This gives the protein CASSDGPSYEQYF.

In this sample, this clonotype turned up once. This sequence joins TRBV6-1 and TRBJ1-1, with D possibly TRBD1 on 5 matching bases. The germline CDR1 and CDR2 sequences are MNHNS and SASEGT. V lost 6 bases, J lost 2 bases, and 10 bases lay in between. The CDR3 sequence is 13 residues long. The CDR3 is CASRRQLNTEAFF. The CDR3 DNA follows: TGTGCCAGCAGACGACAGTTAAACACTGAAGCTTTCTTT.

This clonotype appeared a few times. This chain connects TRBV5-4 to TRBJ2-2; D is possibly TRBD2 (5 bases). This CDR3 spans 15 amino acids. Trimming stripped 4 bases from V and 2 bases from J, with 12 bases between. Per the germline V gene, CDR1 is SGHNT and CDR2 is YYREEE (reference sequence). Here the CDR3 DNA reads TGTGCCAGCAGCAGTCCGGGATTTAACACCGGGGAGCTGTTTTTT. It translates to CASSSPGFNTGELFF.

V usage is TRBV12-3 or TRBV12-4 and J usage is TRBJ1-2; a possible D gene is TRBD1 (5 bases). Deletions cut 6 bases from V and 7 bases from J, with 15 bases between. This CDR3 comprises 13 residues. The CDR3 DNA follows: TGTGCCAGCAGCATAACCCGTCAGGGTGGCTACACCTTC. Its translation is CASSITRQGGYTF.

This clonotype was counted between two and nine times. The chain employs TRBV6-1 and TRBJ2-2; 11 bases are a match to TRBD1. Germline V gene lookup returns CDR1 MNHNS and CDR2 SASEGT. Trimming cost V 5 bases and J 5 bases; bases outside gene matches: 7. The CDR3 loop spans 16 amino acids. The CDR3 here is CASSKGQGARTGELFF. DNA for the CDR3: TGTGCCAGCAGTAAAGGACAGGGGGCGCGAACCGGGGAGCTGTTTTTT.

The chain uses TRBV6-5 and TRBJ1-4, with D possibly being TRBD1 (5 bases). The CDR3 consists of 16 residues. Germline CDR1 reads MNHEY; CDR2 reads SVGAGI. V was pared by 0 bases and J by 1 base, with 9 bases between. CDR3 sequence reads: CASSYSGGGTNEKLFF. For the CDR3, the DNA is TGTGCCAGCAGTTACTCTGGGGGAGGAACTAATGAAAAACTGTTTTTT.

This clonotype has only a few counts. The chain links TRBV5-6 to TRBJ2-2; 11 bases agree with TRBD1. The CDR3 runs to 16 residues. The germline V gene encodes CDR1 SGHDT and CDR2 YYEEEE. The V gene end was trimmed by 4 bases and the J gene end by 4 bases; junction bases not matched to a gene: 6. The CDR3 here is CASSPGQGAGTGELFF. The CDR3, as DNA: TGTGCCAGCAGCCCCGGACAGGGGGCAGGCACCGGGGAGCTGTTTTTT. The full variable domain, with the rest looked up from reference TRBV5-6 and TRBJ2-2, is DAGVTQSPTHLIKTRGQQVTLRCSPKSGHDTVSWYQQALGQGPQFIFQYYEEEERQRGNFPDRFSGHQFPNYSSELNVNALLLGDSALYLCASSPGQGAGTGELFFGEGSRLTVL.

This clonotype was detected a few times. V gene TRBV20-1 combines with J gene TRBJ1-6; D remains unclear. V was clipped by 2 bases and J by 0 bases, with 14 bases between them. The V gene's germline CDR1 is DFQATT and CDR2 SNEGSKA (reference sequence). This CDR3 is built from 17 residues. The CDR3 loop is CSARKYTASSYNSPLHF. CDR3 bases: TGCAGTGCTAGAAAATACACGGCCAGCTCCTATAATTCACCCCTCCACTTT.

The V gene is TRBV12-3 or TRBV12-4, the J gene TRBJ2-2, with 10 bases fitting TRBD2. V trimming: 4 bases; J trimming: 6 bases; junction bases outside the gene matches: 5. This CDR3 contains 15 residues. Here the CDR3 reads CASSSQRGGPGELFF. In DNA form, the CDR3 reads TGTGCCAGCAGTTCCCAGCGGGGGGGCCCCGGGGAGCTGTTTTTT.

The chain carries TRBV7-2 and TRBJ2-1; TRBD2 matches 8 bases. The germline gives CDR1 SGHTA, CDR2 FQGNSA. The V and J ends lost 7 bases and 3 bases, in that order; junction bases with no gene match: 5. The CDR3 totals 14 residues. CDR3 sequence reads: CASKVTSGYNEQFF. The CDR3, as DNA: TGTGCCAGCAAGGTCACTAGCGGCTACAATGAGCAGTTCTTC. The full variable domain, in which reference TRBV7-2 and TRBJ2-1 provide the parts outside the CDR3, is GAGVSQSPSNKVTEKGKDVELRCDPISGHTALYWYRQSLGQGLEFLIYFQGNSAPDKSGLPSDRFSAERTGGSVSTLTIQRTQQEDSAVYLCASKVTSGYNEQFFGPGTRLTVL.

This chain connects TRBV11-1 to TRBJ2-7; 7 bases align to TRBD1. The trim removed 5 bases at V and 4 bases at J, leaving 8 bases unmatched. The CDR3 consists of 14 residues. Germline V lookup: CDR1 SGHAT, CDR2 FQDESV (reference sequence). DNA of the CDR3: TGTGCCAGCAGCCGGGCAGGGGGTGAATACGAGCAGTACGTC. As protein: CASSRAGGEYEQYV.

The rearrangement joins TRBV6-1 to TRBJ1-5; D might be TRBD1 (6 bases). The V end was cut by 3 bases, the J end by 7 bases, with 13 bases between. The length of the CDR3 is 14 residues. Germline V gene sequence: CDR1 MNHNS, CDR2 SASEGT. CDR3 bases: TGTGCCAGCAGTGACACGGGGCAGGGGCAGCCCCAGCATTTT. Translating gives CASSDTGQGQPQHF.

This clonotype appeared many times. The rearrangement joins TRBV7-9 to TRBJ1-2; no definite D call. V was clipped by 5 bases and J by 0 bases, with 13 bases between them. The CDR3 length is 15 residues. The germline gives CDR1 SEHNR, CDR2 FQNEAQ (reference sequence). CDR3 nucleotide sequence: TGTGCCAGCAGCCGGGTCCAAACTACTAACTATGGCTACACCTTC. It yields the protein CASSRVQTTNYGYTF. Complete variable domain (other parts from reference TRBV7-9 and TRBJ1-2): DTGVSQNPRHKITKRGQNVTFRCDPISEHNRLYWYRQTLGQGPEFLTYFQNEAQLEKSRLLSDRFSAERPKGSFSTLEIQRTEQGDSAMYLCASSRVQTTNYGYTFGSGTRLTVV.

The rearrangement joins TRBV5-1 to TRBJ1-6; 9 positions match TRBD1. Germline lookup yields CDR1 SGHRS and CDR2 YFSETQ. The CDR3 length is 14 residues. With 0 bases clipped from V and 16 bases from J, the junction kept 8 bases outside the gene matches. CDR3 in amino acids: CASSLDRGRERLHF. CDR3 DNA: TGCGCCAGCAGCTTGGACAGGGGGCGTGAGAGGCTCCACTTT.

This clonotype was seen more than once but under ten times. V usage is TRBV12-3 or TRBV12-4 and J usage is TRBJ1-1; D gene ambiguous. Between the trimmed V and J ends, which lost 6 bases and 3 bases, there was a span of 8 bases. The CDR3 sequence is 12 residues long. CDR3 amino acids: CASSPPYTEAFF. The CDR3 DNA follows: TGTGCCAGCAGCCCCCCCTACACTGAAGCTTTCTTT.

This clonotype was found a few times. The gene calls are TRBV7-9 and TRBJ1-2, with D possibly matching TRBD1 (6 bases). The germline gives CDR1 SEHNR, CDR2 FQNEAQ (reference sequence). This CDR3 has 13 amino acids. V was shortened by 5 bases and J by 8 bases, with 15 bases between the two germline ends. CDR3 loop: CASSRGQQGGYTF. The CDR3 DNA reads TGTGCCAGCAGCCGGGGGCAGCAAGGGGGCTACACCTTC. The complete variable domain, with remaining parts taken from reference TRBV7-9 and TRBJ1-2, reads DTGVSQNPRHKITKRGQNVTFRCDPISEHNRLYWYRQTLGQGPEFLTYFQNEAQLEKSRLLSDRFSAERPKGSFSTLEIQRTEQGDSAMYLCASSRGQQGGYTFGSGTRLTVV.

This clonotype was recorded many times. The CDR3 DNA is TGTGCCACCAGCAGGTTTACAGGGGAGGACACCGGGGAGCTGTTTTTT. Translating it yields CATSRFTGEDTGELFF. V and J are TRBV15 and TRBJ2-2; D may be TRBD1 (7 bases). Germline values: CDR1 LNHNV, CDR2 YYDKDF (reference sequence). V shed 3 bases and J shed 3 bases, with 14 bases lying between them. The CDR3 loop spans 16 amino acids.

This clonotype was seen only a few times. One junction end does not reproduce the germline sequence, and a read error may be involved. The rearrangement joins TRBV29-1 to TRBJ2-5, with D unresolved. Germline V gene lookup returns CDR1 SQVTM and CDR2 ANQGSEA. The CDR3 sequence is 10 residues long. CDR3 in amino acids: CSGAQETQYF. The CDR3 coding sequence is TGCAGCGGCGCGCAAGAAACCCAGTACTTC. The whole variable domain, remainder taken from reference TRBV29-1 and TRBJ2-5, is SAVISQKPSRDICQRGTSLTIQCQVDSQVTMMFWYRQQPGQSLTLIATANQGSEATYESGFVIDKFPISRPNLTFSTLTVSNMSPEDSSIYLCSGAQETQYFGPGTRLLVL.

This clonotype has just a few counts. CDR3 nucleotides: TGTGCCAGCAGCCCCGGTAGTTCAACTAATGAAAAACTGTTTTTT. Residues: CASSPGSSTNEKLFF. The rearrangement links TRBV7-9 to TRBJ1-4; no definite D call. This CDR3 is 15 amino acids long. The V gene lost 5 bases and the J gene lost 0 bases, with 10 bases spanning the gap. The germline CDR1 and CDR2 sequences are SEHNR and FQNEAQ (reference sequence).

The table lists this clonotype with many counts. The genes are TRBV12-3 or TRBV12-4 and TRBJ2-7; D is undetermined. V lost 4 bases and J 0 bases, leaving 10 bases between the germline ends. This CDR3 region has 14 residues. CDR3 amino acids: CASSSPGSSYEQYF. The CDR3 DNA is TGTGCCAGCAGTTCCCCCGGGTCCTCCTACGAGCAGTACTTC.

V is TRBV7-9 and J is TRBJ1-1; tentative D call: TRBD1 (6 bases). The CDR3 runs to 15 residues. V was trimmed by 1 base and J by 3 bases, leaving 12 bases between them. Looked up from germline, CDR1 is SEHNR and CDR2 is FQNEAQ (reference sequence). CDR3 amino acids: CASSLGLGADTEAFF. The CDR3 DNA reads as TGTGCCAGCAGCTTAGGCCTGGGGGCGGACACTGAAGCTTTCTTT.

The chain combines TRBV7-2 with TRBJ1-1, with 7 bases identical to TRBD1. Germline loops: CDR1 SGHTA, CDR2 FQGNSA. The CDR3 consists of 16 residues. Trimming took 2 bases from V and 3 from J; bases not matched to a gene: 9. CDR3 coding DNA: TGTGCCAGCAGCTTATGGTCGCAGGGGGTTCACACTGAAGCTTTCTTT. Translation: CASSLWSQGVHTEAFF.

V usage is TRBV7-9 and J usage is TRBJ2-7; a weak D match, TRBD1 (6 bases). Germline assignment: CDR1 SEHNR and CDR2 FQNEAQ (reference sequence). Trimming took off 5 bases at V and 2 bases at J, with 13 bases between the two ends. This CDR3 is built from 14 residues. CDR3 in amino acids: CASSLAQGPYEQYV. CDR3 nucleotide sequence: TGTGCCAGCAGCCTTGCGCAGGGGCCCTACGAGCAGTACGTC.

The V and J genes are TRBV5-6 and TRBJ1-1; D is ambiguous. CDR3 length: 15 amino acids. Looked up from germline, CDR1 is SGHDT and CDR2 is YYEEEE. Trimming cost V 2 bases and J 4 bases, with 15 bases left between them. The CDR3 sequence: CASSFLDLGSTEAFF. In DNA, the CDR3 is TGTGCCAGCAGCTTCCTAGACCTTGGGTCCACTGAAGCTTTCTTT.